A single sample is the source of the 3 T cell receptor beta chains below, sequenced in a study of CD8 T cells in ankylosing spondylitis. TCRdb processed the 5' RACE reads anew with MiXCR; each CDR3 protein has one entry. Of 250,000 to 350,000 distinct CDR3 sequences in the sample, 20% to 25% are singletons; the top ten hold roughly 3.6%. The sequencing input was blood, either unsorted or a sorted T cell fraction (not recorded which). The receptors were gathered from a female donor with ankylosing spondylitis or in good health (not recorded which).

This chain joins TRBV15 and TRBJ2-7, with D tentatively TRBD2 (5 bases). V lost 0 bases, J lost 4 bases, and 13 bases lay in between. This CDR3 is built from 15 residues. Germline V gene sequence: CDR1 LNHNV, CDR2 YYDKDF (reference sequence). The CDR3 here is CATSRDRGFWYEQYF. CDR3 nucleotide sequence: TGTGCCACCAGCAGAGATCGCGGGTTCTGGTACGAGCAGTACTTC. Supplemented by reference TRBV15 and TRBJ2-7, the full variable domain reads DAMVIQNPRYQVTQFGKPVTLSCSQTLNHNVMYWYQQKSSQAPKLLFHYYDKDFNNEADTPDNFQSRRPNTSFCFLDIRSPGLGDTAMYLCATSRDRGFWYEQYFGPGTRLTVT.

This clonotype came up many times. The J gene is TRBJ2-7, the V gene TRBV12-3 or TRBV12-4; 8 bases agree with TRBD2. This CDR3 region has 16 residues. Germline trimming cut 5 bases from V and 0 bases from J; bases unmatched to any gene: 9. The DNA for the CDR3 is TGTGCCAGCAGTCGGGGGGGATTGCGAGGCTCCTACGAGCAGTACTTC. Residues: CASSRGGLRGSYEQYF.

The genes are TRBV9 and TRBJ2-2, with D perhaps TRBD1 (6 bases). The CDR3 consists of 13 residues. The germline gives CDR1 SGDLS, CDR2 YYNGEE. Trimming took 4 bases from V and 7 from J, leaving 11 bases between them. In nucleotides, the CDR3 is TGTGCCAGCAGCCAGGGGAGCGTCGGGGAGCTGTTTTTT. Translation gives CASSQGSVGELFF. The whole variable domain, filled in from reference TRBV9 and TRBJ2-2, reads DSGVTQTPKHLITATGQRVTLRCSPRSGDLSVYWYQQSLDQGLQFLIQYYNGEERAKGNILERFSAQQFPDLHSELNLSSLELGDSALYFCASSQGSVGELFFGEGSRLTVL.